This TCR beta chain is from a study of blood T cell repertoires in COVID-19. The method was immunoSEQ multiplex PCR; TCRdb's version includes in-frame clones alone and lacks a portion of them. The profile covers about 100,000 clones, with about three quarters appearing a single time and 4% to 4.5% taken by the ten largest. Germline V gives CDR1 LGHDT, CDR2 YNNKEL (reference sequence). The length of the CDR3 is 18 residues. V was cut by 0 bases and J by 3 bases, with 15 bases left in between. This clone was counted once. The receptor comes from a man between 65 and 79 years old with acute or convalescent COVID-19. The V call is TRBV3-1 (or the pseudogene TRBV3-2), the J call TRBJ1-6; D might be TRBD1 (6 bases). Sequencing was carried out using peripheral blood. This CDR3 is CASSQEGGGIGYNSPLHF. In DNA form, the CDR3 reads TGTGCCAGCAGCCAAGAGGGAGGGGGGATAGGCTATAATTCACCCCTCCACTTT.